This record covers a single TCR beta chain. The antigen is unknown. TCRdb itself ran the 5' RACE reads through MiXCR, one entry per CDR3 protein. The sample contains some 500,000 distinct CDR3 sequences, about 13% of which appear only once. There are 17 residues in the CDR3. Per germline, CDR1 SGHNT and CDR2 YYREEE (reference sequence). Losses at the gene ends were 1 base for V and 2 bases for J; bases not matched to a gene: 9. This entry belongs to a study of T cells after yellow fever vaccination. The overall study: Preparing low-cell-number fractions relied on SMART-Seq v4 Ultra Low Input.

Findings of the study overall: Clones that expanded after primary vaccination mostly reappeared after the booster (96% CD4, 80% to 90% CD8). Clonotype sharing between CD4 and CD8 compartments was small.

This receptor was identified in a man aged 25 to 45 who received the YFV17D yellow fever vaccine. Sequencing was performed on PBMCs, taken on the day of the yellow fever booster vaccination. The rearrangement links TRBV5-4 to TRBJ2-1; TRBD2 matches at 7 bases. CDR3 nucleotide sequence: TGTGCCAGCAGCTTGTCCGGTGGGGGAGGGGCCTACAATGAGCAGTTCTTC. It is translated as CASSLSGGGGAYNEQFF.